This T cell receptor (beta chain) was recovered during a study of identical twins. Regarding the study as a whole: Among beta out-of-frame sequences, excess sharing between twins appeared weaker.

CDR3 length: 14 amino acids. V lost 2 bases and J lost 4, with 11 bases in between. Germline V gives CDR1 SGHAT, CDR2 FQNNGV. A word on this clonotype: As yet, its antigen is unknown.

A universal primer site came from template switching; cDNA carried unique molecular identifiers. TCRdb itself ran the 5' RACE reads through MiXCR, one entry per CDR3 protein. The sample holds 200,000 to 300,000 distinct CDR3 sequences; 12% are singletons and the top ten take under 4.5%. This sample also belongs to another study, concerning yellow fever vaccine responses in identical twins.

The chain combines TRBV11-2 with TRBJ1-1; TRBD1 is a possible D gene (5 bases). The receptor was derived from a woman under 30 in good health. The source material was memory (CD45RO+) T cells sorted from blood. CDR3 loop: CASSLTGRGTEAFF. The CDR3 nucleotides read TGTGCCAGCAGCTTAACAGGCCGGGGCACTGAAGCTTTCTTT.